This TCR beta chain was identified in a study of shared clonotypes between healthy human individuals. Study in general: Each donor's CD4 naive and CD4 memory cells filled three plates apiece, CD8 naive two, and CD8 memory one.

With regard to this clone: Its antigen is unknown.

Overall study findings and caveats: Clonotypes which were not shared had lower generation probabilities than clonotypes that all four donors shared. What rarefaction showed was incomplete sorted-subset sequencing despite large depth. Sequencing depth was expected to influence donor clonotype sharing.

Some clones are missing from TCRdb's copy, which holds only in-frame ones; the method was immunoSEQ multiplex PCR. Counted here are roughly 1,600,000 clones, around 98.5% occurring once; the ten biggest clones make up over 0.3%. Sequenced sample: naive CD4+ T cells sorted from blood. Subset denoted: CD45RA+ positively selected. The receptor was isolated from a man under 40 in good health.

CDR3 sequence (DNA): TGTGCCAGTAGTATTGGGGCTAGCGGCAGCTCCTACAATGAGCAGTTCTTC. As protein: CASSIGASGSSYNEQFF. V usage is TRBV19 and J usage is TRBJ2-1; 7 nucleotides align to TRBD2. V lost 3 bases to trimming and J lost 0 bases; unmatched junction nucleotides: 8. This CDR3 region has 17 residues. The germline CDR1 and CDR2 sequences are LNHDA and SQIVND (reference sequence).